A single sample is the source of the 18 T cell receptor beta chains below, sequenced in a study of cytomegalovirus exposure and HLA in healthy donors. Generated by immunoSEQ multiplex PCR, the TCRdb table keeps only in-frame clones and is missing some. The sample holds around 120,000 clones, around 90% seen once. Sample: PBMCs. The receptor set was obtained from a woman aged 18-29 years in good health and CMV-seronegative.

As DNA, the CDR3 is TGTGCCAGCAGTGTCAGACAGGGGGTGGGTGAAAAACTGTTTTTT. It yields the protein CASSVRQGVGEKLFF. The chain recombines TRBV27 with TRBJ1-4; 9 bases are a match to TRBD1. V was clipped by 5 bases and J by 7 bases; unmatched bases: 8. Germline CDR1 and CDR2: MNHEY and SMNVEV (reference sequence). The CDR3 sequence is 15 residues long.

The chain's CDR3 is CASSPAGSGNTIYF. The CDR3 DNA follows: TGTGCCAGCTCACCGGCAGGTTCTGGAAACACCATATATTTT. V usage is TRBV18 and J usage is TRBJ1-3, with D uncertain. The CDR3 extends over 14 amino acids. V was shortened by 3 bases and J by 1 base, with 7 bases between the two germline ends. The germline V gene has CDR1 KGHSH and CDR2 LQKENI.

The chain recombines TRBV27 with TRBJ1-2, with 11 bases aligning to TRBD1. The CDR3 has 15 residues. Germline trimming cut 4 bases from V and 8 bases from J; bases unmatched to any gene: 9. Germline V gene lookup returns CDR1 MNHEY and CDR2 SMNVEV (reference sequence). CDR3 region: CASSSRTGGAGGYTF. CDR3 coding DNA: TGTGCCAGCAGTTCCCGGACAGGGGGCGCGGGGGGCTACACCTTC.

V gene TRBV13 combines with J gene TRBJ2-1; TRBD1 agrees at 9 bases. The CDR3 has 13 residues. The J segment lost 4 bases and the V segment lost 7 bases, leaving 2 bases of the junction unmatched. CDR1 is PRHDT, CDR2 FYEKMQ, per germline (reference sequence). CDR3 in amino acids: CASKDRGYNEQFF. DNA for the CDR3: TGTGCCAGCAAGGACAGGGGATACAATGAGCAGTTCTTC.

This clone has more than one count but fewer than ten. The chain combines TRBV7-8 with TRBJ2-2; 11 bases match TRBD2. The V gene's germline CDR1 is SGHVS and CDR2 FQNEAQ. CDR3 size: 17 residues. V shed 5 bases, J shed 2 bases, and the junction held 7 bases outside the gene matches. CDR3 loop: CASSPTSGAYNTGELFF. CDR3 DNA: TGTGCCAGCAGCCCGACTAGCGGGGCGTATAACACCGGGGAGCTGTTTTTT.

This clone came up once. The chain has TRBV5-1 and TRBJ2-1; maybe TRBD2 (6 bases). The germline CDR1 and CDR2 sequences are SGHRS and YFSETQ. CDR3 length equals 16 residues. Trimming pared 4 bases from V and 0 bases from J, leaving 14 bases between. The CDR3 DNA reads as TGCGCCAGCAGCCAGACGGTGGGGGGCTCCTACAATGAGCAGTTCTTC. It specifies CASSQTVGGSYNEQFF.

The chain uses TRBV6-5 and TRBJ2-3; D remains ambiguous. The CDR3 spans 14 residues. Germline V lookup: CDR1 MNHEY, CDR2 SVGAGI. V was trimmed by 4 bases and J by 0 bases, leaving 8 bases between them. The CDR3 DNA reads as TGTGCCAGCAGTTCATATACTAGCACAGATACGCAGTATTTT. Protein: CASSSYTSTDTQYF.

CDR3: CASSDSRGNQPQHF. The CDR3 nucleotides read TGTGCCAGCAGTGATAGCCGGGGCAATCAGCCCCAGCATTTT. V usage is TRBV6-1 and J usage is TRBJ1-5; D gene uncertain. The CDR3 extends over 14 amino acids. Germline V gene lookup returns CDR1 MNHNS and CDR2 SASEGT. Trimming cost V 3 bases and J 2 bases, with 8 bases left between them.

This chain joins TRBV6-5 and TRBJ2-1; D gene unclear. Germline V gene lookup returns CDR1 MNHEY and CDR2 SVGAGI. V was trimmed by 3 bases and J by 0 bases, leaving 12 bases between them. The CDR3 length is 16 residues. In nucleotides, the CDR3 is TGTGCCAGCAGTTATTCGAACCCGAGCTCCTACAATGAGCAGTTCTTC. Translating it yields CASSYSNPSSYNEQFF.

This chain links TRBV6-1 with TRBJ1-5; tentative D call: TRBD1 (6 bases). V lost 1 base and J 4 bases, leaving 14 bases between the germline ends. The CDR3 is 16 residues long. CDR1 is MNHNS, CDR2 SASEGT, per germline. Written as DNA, the CDR3 is TGTGCCAGCAGTGAAGGCGGGGGCTATACGAATCAGCCCCAGCATTTT. Translation: CASSEGGGYTNQPQHF.

The V call is TRBV9, the J call TRBJ2-7; 10 bases are shared with TRBD1. Germline V gives CDR1 SGDLS, CDR2 YYNGEE. The CDR3 loop spans 15 amino acids. V was pared by 4 bases and J by 2 bases, with 6 bases of the junction left unmatched. The CDR3 bases are TGTGCCAGCAGCCCCCTAGGGACAGGGGCCTACGAGCAGTACTTC. Protein product: CASSPLGTGAYEQYF.

The chain has TRBV28 and TRBJ1-5, with 8 bases that match TRBD1. V trimming: 6 bases; J trimming: 3 bases; junction bases outside the gene matches: 13. Germline V gene sequence: CDR1 MDHEN, CDR2 SYDVKM. This CDR3 contains 17 residues. The CDR3 region is CASRPLDRAAPNQPQHF. CDR3 nucleotides: TGTGCCAGCAGGCCCCTGGACAGGGCGGCCCCCAATCAGCCCCAGCATTTT.

The chain links TRBV7-9 to TRBJ2-7, with D perhaps matching TRBD2 (5 bases). Between the trimmed V and J ends, which lost 5 bases and 3 bases, there was a span of 11 bases. Germline-derived CDR1 and CDR2 are SEHNR and FQNEAQ (reference sequence). This CDR3 is 13 amino acids long. CDR3 sequence reads: CASSIPGVYEQYF. As DNA, the CDR3 is TGTGCCAGCAGCATACCCGGGGTCTACGAGCAGTACTTC.

V and J are TRBV28 and TRBJ1-1; TRBD1 agrees at 9 bases. The CDR3 contains 17 residues. The ends lost 1 base at V and 0 bases at J; junction bases unmatched: 6. Germline values: CDR1 MDHEN, CDR2 SYDVKM. The CDR3 region is CASSLYGQGRVNTEAFF. DNA for the CDR3: TGTGCCAGCAGTTTATACGGACAGGGGAGGGTGAACACTGAAGCTTTCTTT.

The V gene is TRBV30, the J gene TRBJ2-7, with D possibly being TRBD1 (6 bases). The CDR3 sequence is 15 residues long. Between the trimmed V and J ends, which lost 2 bases and 2 bases, there was a span of 16 bases. Germline V gene lookup returns CDR1 GTSNPN and CDR2 SVGIG (reference sequence). The CDR3 DNA follows: TGTGCCTGGAGTCGCCCCGGACAGCTTACCTACGAGCAGTACTTC. It codes for CAWSRPGQLTYEQYF.

The chain joins TRBV2 to TRBJ2-7; TRBD1 matches 10 bases. The CDR3 is 14 amino acids. The J segment lost 2 bases and the V segment lost 6 bases, leaving 4 bases of the junction unmatched. Germline V gene lookup returns CDR1 SNHLY and CDR2 FYNNEI. The CDR3 DNA sequence: TGTGCCAGCAGCTCCGGGACAGGGGCCTACGAGCAGTACTTC. Translation gives CASSSGTGAYEQYF.

The V and J genes are TRBV5-1 and TRBJ1-1; D remains unclear. V gave up 1 base and J gave up 1 base, with 5 bases separating them. Germline values: CDR1 SGHRS, CDR2 YFSETQ. The length of the CDR3 is 13 residues. The CDR3 nucleotides read TGCGCCAGCAGCTTGAGCACGAACACTGAAGCTTTCTTT. Translated: CASSLSTNTEAFF.

This clone was detected ten times or more. J is TRBJ2-1 and V is TRBV4-3; 8 nucleotides align to TRBD1. V trimming: 4 bases; J trimming: 4 bases; junction bases outside the gene matches: 9. The CDR3 length is 16 residues. The V gene's germline CDR1 is LGHNA and CDR2 YSLEER. The CDR3 nucleotides read TGCGCCAGCAGCCCAGGGACAGGAGGTACTTACAATGAGCAGTTCTTC. Residues: CASSPGTGGTYNEQFF.